The clone carrying this T cell receptor (beta chain) was detected once. The data were taken from a study of T cell responses to AZD1222 COVID-19 vaccine. The table came from immunoSEQ multiplex PCR; TCRdb's copy has only in-frame clones and leaves some out. The sample contains roughly 84,000 clones, roughly 87% of which appear only once. This CDR3 is built from 15 residues. Germline loops: CDR1 SGHVT, CDR2 SQSDAQ. V was pared by 4 bases and J by 0 bases, with 10 bases between. Sequencing was performed on peripheral blood, taken 28 days after the second AZD1222 dose. V is TRBV7-4 and J is TRBJ1-3; no firm D call. This clonotype was sampled from an adult who received the AZD1222 COVID-19 vaccine. The CDR3 sequence: CASSSLKISGNTIYF. CDR3 DNA sequence: TGTGCCAGCAGCTCCCTCAAGATCTCTGGAAACACCATATATTTT.